Sequencing of this T cell receptor beta chain was carried out in a study of cytomegalovirus exposure and HLA in healthy donors. Amplification used 60 Vbeta primers and 13 Jbeta primers. Generated by immunoSEQ multiplex PCR, the TCRdb table keeps only in-frame clones and is missing some. The sample consists of 55,000 to 85,000 clones, about two thirds of them appearing once. Broader study findings: Highest at DRB1 and lowest at HLA-C, TCR association rates differed among HLA loci in a later analysis. Reports indicated that the classifier achieved high specificity and sensitivity in diagnosing cytomegalovirus status.

These donors counted as nominally healthy when sampled, but unrecorded immune exposures were likely. A remark on this clone: Its antigen remains unknown.

Germline CDR1 SGHRS, CDR2 YFSETQ. J was trimmed by 7 bases and V by 0 bases; bases with no gene match: 10. CDR3 length: 17 amino acids. The clonotype comes from a middle-aged woman in good health and CMV-seropositive. The sequencing input was PBMCs. The V and J genes are TRBV5-1 and TRBJ1-6; 7 nucleotides line up with TRBD1. The CDR3 loop is CASSLALEAGGNSPLHF. As DNA, the CDR3 is TGCGCCAGCAGCTTGGCCTTGGAGGCAGGGGGGAATTCACCCCTCCACTTT. The full variable domain, completed using reference TRBV5-1 and TRBJ1-6, is KAGVTQTPRYLIKTRGQQVTLSCSPISGHRSVSWYQQTPGQGLQFLFEYFSETQRNKGNFPGRFSGRQFSNSRSEMNVSTLELGDSALYLCASSLALEAGGNSPLHFGNGTRLTVT.